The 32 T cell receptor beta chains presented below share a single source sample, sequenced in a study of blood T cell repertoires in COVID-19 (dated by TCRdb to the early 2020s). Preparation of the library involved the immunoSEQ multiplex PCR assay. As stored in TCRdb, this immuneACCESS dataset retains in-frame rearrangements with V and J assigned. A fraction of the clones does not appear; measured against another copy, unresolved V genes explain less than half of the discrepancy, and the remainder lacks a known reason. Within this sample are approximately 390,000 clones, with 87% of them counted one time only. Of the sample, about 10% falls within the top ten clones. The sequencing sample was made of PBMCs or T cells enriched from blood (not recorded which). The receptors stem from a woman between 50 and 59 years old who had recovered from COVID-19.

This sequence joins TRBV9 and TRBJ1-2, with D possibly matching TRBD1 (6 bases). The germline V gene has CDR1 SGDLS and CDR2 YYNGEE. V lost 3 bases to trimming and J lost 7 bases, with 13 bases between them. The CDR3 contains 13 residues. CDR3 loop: CASSDTGWGGYTF. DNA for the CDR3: TGTGCCAGCAGCGATACAGGGTGGGGTGGCTACACCTTC.

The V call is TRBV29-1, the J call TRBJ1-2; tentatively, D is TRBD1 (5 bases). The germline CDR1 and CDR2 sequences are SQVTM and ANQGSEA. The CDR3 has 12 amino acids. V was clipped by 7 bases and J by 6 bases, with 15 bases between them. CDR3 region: CSGLAGRDGYTF. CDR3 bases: TGCAGCGGTCTGGCAGGGAGGGATGGCTACACCTTC.

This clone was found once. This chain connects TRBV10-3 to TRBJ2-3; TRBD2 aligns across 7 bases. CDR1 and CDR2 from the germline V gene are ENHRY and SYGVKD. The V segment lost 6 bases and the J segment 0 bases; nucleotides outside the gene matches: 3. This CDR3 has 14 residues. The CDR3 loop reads CAIRLAESTDTQYF. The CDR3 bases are TGTGCCATCAGGCTAGCGGAGAGCACAGATACGCAGTATTTT.

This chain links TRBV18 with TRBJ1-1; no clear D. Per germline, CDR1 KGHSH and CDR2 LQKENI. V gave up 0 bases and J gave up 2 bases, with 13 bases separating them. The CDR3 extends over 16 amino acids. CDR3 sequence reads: CASSPPTGGGNTEAFF. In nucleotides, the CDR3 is TGTGCCAGCTCACCACCGACGGGCGGAGGTAACACTGAAGCTTTCTTT.

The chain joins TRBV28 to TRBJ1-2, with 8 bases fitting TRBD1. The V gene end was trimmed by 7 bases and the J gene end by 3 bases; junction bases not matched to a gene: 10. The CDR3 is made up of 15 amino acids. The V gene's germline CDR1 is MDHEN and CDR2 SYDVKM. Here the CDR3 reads CASMMPGQAHYGYTF. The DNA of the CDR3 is TGTGCCAGCATGATGCCGGGACAGGCCCACTATGGCTACACCTTC.

This chain's CDR3 is CASSGGTVGHQPQHF. DNA of the CDR3: TGTGCCAGCAGTGGGGGGACGGTGGGGCATCAGCCCCAGCATTTT. The rearrangement links TRBV28 to TRBJ1-5; possible D gene TRBD1, 5 bases. Germline values: CDR1 MDHEN, CDR2 SYDVKM. The CDR3 runs to 15 residues. The V end lost 5 bases, the J end lost 5 bases, and 16 bases lay between the germline ends.

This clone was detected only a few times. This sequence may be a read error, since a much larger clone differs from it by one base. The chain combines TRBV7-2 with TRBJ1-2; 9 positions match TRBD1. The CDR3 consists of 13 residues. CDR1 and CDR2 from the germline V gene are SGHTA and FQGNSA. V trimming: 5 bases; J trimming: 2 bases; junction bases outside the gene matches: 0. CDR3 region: CASSGTGNYGYTF. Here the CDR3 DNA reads TGTGCCAGCAGCGGGACAGGGAACTATGGCTACACCTTC.

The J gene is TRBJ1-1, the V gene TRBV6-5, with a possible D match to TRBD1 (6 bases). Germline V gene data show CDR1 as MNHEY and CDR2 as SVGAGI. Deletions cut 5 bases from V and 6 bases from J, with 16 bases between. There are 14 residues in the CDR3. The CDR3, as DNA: TGTGCCAGCAGTCCCCGACAGGTTGTTGCTGAAGCTTTCTTT. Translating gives CASSPRQVVAEAFF.

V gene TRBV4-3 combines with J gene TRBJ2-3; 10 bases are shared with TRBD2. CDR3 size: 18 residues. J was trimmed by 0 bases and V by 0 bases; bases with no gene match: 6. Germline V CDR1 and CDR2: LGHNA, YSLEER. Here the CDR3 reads CASSQDIVLAGSTDTQYF. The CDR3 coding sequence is TGCGCCAGCAGCCAAGATATCGTACTAGCGGGGAGCACAGATACGCAGTATTTT.

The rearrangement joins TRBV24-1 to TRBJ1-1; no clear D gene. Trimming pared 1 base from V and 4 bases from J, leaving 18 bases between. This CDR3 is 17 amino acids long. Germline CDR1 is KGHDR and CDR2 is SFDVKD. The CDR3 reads CATSDFHPMAGPTEAFF. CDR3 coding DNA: TGTGCCACCAGTGATTTCCACCCCATGGCGGGCCCCACTGAAGCTTTCTTT.

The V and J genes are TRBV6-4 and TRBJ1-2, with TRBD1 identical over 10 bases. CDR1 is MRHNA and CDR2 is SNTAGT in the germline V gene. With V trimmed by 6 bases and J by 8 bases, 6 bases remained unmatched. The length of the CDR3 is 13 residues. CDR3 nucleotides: TGTGCCAGCAGCGCGGACAGGGGGTACGGCTACACCTTC. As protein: CASSADRGYGYTF.

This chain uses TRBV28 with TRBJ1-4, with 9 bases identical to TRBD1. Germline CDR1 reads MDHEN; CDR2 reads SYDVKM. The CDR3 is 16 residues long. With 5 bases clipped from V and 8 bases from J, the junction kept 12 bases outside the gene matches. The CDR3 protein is CASSTPQGASREKLFF. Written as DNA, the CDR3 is TGTGCCAGCAGTACACCACAGGGGGCATCTAGGGAAAAACTGTTTTTT.

The CDR3, as DNA: TGTGCCAGCAGTTTATGGGGACTCAACTATGGCTACACCTTC. This encodes CASSLWGLNYGYTF. The V call is TRBV28, the J call TRBJ1-2, with a possible D match to TRBD1 (5 bases). From germline, CDR1 is MDHEN and CDR2 SYDVKM. The CDR3 runs 14 residues. V lost 0 bases and J lost 2, with 7 bases in between.

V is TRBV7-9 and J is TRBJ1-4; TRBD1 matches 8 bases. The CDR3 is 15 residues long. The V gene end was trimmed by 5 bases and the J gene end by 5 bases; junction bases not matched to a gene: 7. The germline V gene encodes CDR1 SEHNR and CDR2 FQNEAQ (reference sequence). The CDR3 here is CASSPWGQENEKLFF. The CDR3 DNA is TGTGCCAGCAGCCCCTGGGGACAGGAGAATGAAAAACTGTTTTTT. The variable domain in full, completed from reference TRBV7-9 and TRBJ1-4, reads DTGVSQNPRHKITKRGQNVTFRCDPISEHNRLYWYRQTLGQGPEFLTYFQNEAQLEKSRLLSDRFSAERPKGSFSTLEIQRTEQGDSAMYLCASSPWGQENEKLFFGSGTQLSVL.

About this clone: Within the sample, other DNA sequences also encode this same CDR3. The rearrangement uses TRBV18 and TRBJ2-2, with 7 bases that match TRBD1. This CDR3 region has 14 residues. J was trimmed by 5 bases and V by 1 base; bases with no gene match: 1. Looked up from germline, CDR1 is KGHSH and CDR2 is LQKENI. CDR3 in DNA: TGTGCCAGCTCACCACGACAGGGTACCGGGGAGCTGTTTTTT. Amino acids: CASSPRQGTGELFF.

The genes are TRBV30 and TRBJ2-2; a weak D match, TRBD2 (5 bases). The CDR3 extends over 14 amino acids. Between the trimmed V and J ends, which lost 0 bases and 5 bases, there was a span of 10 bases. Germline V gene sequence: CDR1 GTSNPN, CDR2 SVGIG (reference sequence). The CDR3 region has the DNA TGTGCCTGGAGTGTTGTTCCGGGGACCGGGGAGCTGTTTTTT. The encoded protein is CAWSVVPGTGELFF.

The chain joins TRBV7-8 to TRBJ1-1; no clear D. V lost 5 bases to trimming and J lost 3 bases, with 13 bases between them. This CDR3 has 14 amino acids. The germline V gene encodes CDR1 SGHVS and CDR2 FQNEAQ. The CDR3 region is CASSSRFGDTEAFF. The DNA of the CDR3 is TGTGCCAGCAGCAGCAGATTCGGGGACACTGAAGCTTTCTTT.

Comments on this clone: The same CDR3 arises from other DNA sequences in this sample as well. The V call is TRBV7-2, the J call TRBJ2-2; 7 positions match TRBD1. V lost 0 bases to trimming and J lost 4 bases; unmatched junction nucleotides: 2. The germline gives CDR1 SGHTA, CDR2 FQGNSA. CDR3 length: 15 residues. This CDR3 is CASSLAGGGTGELFF. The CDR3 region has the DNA TGTGCCAGCAGCTTAGCAGGGGGCGGCACCGGGGAGCTGTTTTTT.

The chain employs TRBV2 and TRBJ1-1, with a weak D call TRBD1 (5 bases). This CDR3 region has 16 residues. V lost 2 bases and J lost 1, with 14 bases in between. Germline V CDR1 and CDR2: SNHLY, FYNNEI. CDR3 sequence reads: CASSESWEGRNTEAFF. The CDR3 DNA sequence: TGTGCCAGCAGTGAATCCTGGGAGGGGAGGAACACTGAAGCTTTCTTT.

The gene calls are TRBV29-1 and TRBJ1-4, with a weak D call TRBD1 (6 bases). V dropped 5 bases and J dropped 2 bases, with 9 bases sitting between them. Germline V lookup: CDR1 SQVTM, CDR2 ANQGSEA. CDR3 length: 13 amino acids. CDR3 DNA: TGCAGCGTTCAAACAGGGACTAATGAAAAACTGTTTTTT. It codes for CSVQTGTNEKLFF. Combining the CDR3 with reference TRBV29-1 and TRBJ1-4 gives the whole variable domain SAVISQKPSRDICQRGTSLTIQCQVDSQVTMMFWYRQQPGQSLTLIATANQGSEATYESGFVIDKFPISRPNLTFSTLTVSNMSPEDSSIYLCSVQTGTNEKLFFGSGTQLSVL.

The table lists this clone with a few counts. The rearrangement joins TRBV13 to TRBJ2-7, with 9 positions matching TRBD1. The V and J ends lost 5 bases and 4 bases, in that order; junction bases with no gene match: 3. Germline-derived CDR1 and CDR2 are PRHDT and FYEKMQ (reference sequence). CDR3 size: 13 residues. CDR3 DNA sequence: TGTGCCAGCAGCGAACAGGGGGCTTACGAGCAGTACTTC. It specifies CASSEQGAYEQYF.

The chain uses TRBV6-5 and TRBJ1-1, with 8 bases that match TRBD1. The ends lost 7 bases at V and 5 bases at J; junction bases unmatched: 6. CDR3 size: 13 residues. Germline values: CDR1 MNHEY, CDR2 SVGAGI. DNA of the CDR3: TGTGCCAGCATTGCACAGGGGGGGACTGAAGCTTTCTTT. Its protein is CASIAQGGTEAFF.

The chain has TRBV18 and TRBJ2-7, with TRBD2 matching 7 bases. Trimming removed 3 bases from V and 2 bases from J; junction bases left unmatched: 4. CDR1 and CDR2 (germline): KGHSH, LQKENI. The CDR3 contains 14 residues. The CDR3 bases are TGTGCCAGCTCACCCCCGAGCGGGACCTACGAGCAGTACTTC. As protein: CASSPPSGTYEQYF.

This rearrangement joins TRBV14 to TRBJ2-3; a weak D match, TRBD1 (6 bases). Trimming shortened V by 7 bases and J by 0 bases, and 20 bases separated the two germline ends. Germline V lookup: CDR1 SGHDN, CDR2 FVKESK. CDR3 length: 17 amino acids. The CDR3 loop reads CASTRLTGETSTDTQYF. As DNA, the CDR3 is TGTGCCAGCACCAGATTGACAGGTGAGACTAGCACAGATACGCAGTATTTT.

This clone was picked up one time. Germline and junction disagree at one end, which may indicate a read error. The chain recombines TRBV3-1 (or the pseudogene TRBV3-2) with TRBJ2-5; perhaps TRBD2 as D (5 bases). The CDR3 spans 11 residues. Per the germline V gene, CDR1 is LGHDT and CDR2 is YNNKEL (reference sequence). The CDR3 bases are TGTGCCAGCAGCCAAGGGGCCCGGCGGGACTTC. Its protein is CASSQGARRDF.

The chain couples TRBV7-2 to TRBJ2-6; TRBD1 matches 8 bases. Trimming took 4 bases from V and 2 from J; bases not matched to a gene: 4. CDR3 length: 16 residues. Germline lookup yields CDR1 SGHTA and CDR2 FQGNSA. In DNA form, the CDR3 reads TGTGCCAGCAGCTCCGGGACAGGCACTGGGGCCAACGTCCTGACTTTC. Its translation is CASSSGTGTGANVLTF. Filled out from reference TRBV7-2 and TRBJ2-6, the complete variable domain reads GAGVSQSPSNKVTEKGKDVELRCDPISGHTALYWYRQSLGQGLEFLIYFQGNSAPDKSGLPSDRFSAERTGGSVSTLTIQRTQQEDSAVYLCASSSGTGTGANVLTFGAGSRLTVL.

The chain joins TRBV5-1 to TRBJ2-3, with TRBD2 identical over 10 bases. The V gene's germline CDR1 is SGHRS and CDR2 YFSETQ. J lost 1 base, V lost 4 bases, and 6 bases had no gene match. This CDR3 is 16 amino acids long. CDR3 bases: TGCGCCAGCAGCACCGCCGGACTAGCGGGCACAGATACGCAGTATTTT. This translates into CASSTAGLAGTDTQYF.

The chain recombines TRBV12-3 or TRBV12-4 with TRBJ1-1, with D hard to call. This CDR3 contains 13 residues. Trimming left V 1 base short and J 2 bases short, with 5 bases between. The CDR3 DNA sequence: TGTGCCAGCAGTTTAGTGGCCAACACTGAAGCTTTCTTT. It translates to CASSLVANTEAFF.

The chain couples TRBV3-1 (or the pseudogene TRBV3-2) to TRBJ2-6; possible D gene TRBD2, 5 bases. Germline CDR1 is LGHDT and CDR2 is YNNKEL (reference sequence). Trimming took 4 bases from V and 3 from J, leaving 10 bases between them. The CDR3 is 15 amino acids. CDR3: CASSPGGLGANVLTF. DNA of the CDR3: TGTGCCAGCAGCCCCGGCGGGCTTGGGGCCAACGTCCTGACTTTC.

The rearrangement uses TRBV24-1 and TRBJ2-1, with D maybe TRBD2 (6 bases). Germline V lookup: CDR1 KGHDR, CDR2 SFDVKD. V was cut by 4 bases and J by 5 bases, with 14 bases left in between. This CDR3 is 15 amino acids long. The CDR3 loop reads CATSDGTLVHNEQFF. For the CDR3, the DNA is TGTGCCACCAGTGACGGGACTCTGGTTCACAATGAGCAGTTCTTC.

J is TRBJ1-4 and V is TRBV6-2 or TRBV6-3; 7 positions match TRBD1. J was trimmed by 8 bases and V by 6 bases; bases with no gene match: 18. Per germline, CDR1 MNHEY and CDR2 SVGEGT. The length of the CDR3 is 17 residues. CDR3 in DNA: TGTGCCAGCAGCCCTGACGCTTCGACAGGGAGAGAAGAAAAACTGTTTTTT. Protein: CASSPDASTGREEKLFF.

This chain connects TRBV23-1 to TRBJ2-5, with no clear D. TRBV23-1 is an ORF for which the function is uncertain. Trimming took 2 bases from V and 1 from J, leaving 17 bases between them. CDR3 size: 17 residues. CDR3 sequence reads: CASSQDPGRYSQETQYF. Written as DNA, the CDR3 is TGCGCCAGCAGTCAAGACCCAGGCAGATACTCCCAAGAGACCCAGTACTTC.